These 3 T cell receptor beta chains were sequenced from one sample in a study of T cells in localized non-small cell lung cancer. TCRdb keeps only in-frame clones here, not all; method: immunoSEQ multiplex PCR. The sample shows over a thousand clones, roughly 25% of them seen only once. The sample consisted of normal lung tissue next to the tumor, taken before any cancer treatment. All receptors come from a male donor aged 60 or over with stage I lung adenocarcinoma.

This clone has just a few counts. This rearrangement joins TRBV11-3 to TRBJ1-2; 7 nucleotides agree with TRBD1. The CDR3 spans 16 residues. V lost 5 bases and J lost 0; bases outside the gene matches: 9. Germline CDR1 reads SGHNT; CDR2 reads YENEEA. CDR3 in amino acids: CASSTTGVVSNYGYTF. CDR3 in DNA: TGTGCCAGCAGCACAACAGGGGTTGTTTCTAACTATGGCTACACCTTC.

This clone is medium-sized within its sample. This chain connects TRBV9 to TRBJ2-2; D tentatively reads TRBD1 or TRBD2 (5 bases each). The CDR3 is made up of 14 amino acids. Germline values: CDR1 SGDLS, CDR2 YYNGEE. V gave up 7 bases and J gave up 2 bases, with 12 bases separating them. CDR3 in amino acids: CASAGAINTGELFF. CDR3 in DNA: TGTGCCAGCGCCGGGGCGATCAACACCGGGGAGCTGTTTTTT.

In this sample, this clone turned up a few times. The rearrangement uses TRBV6-8 and TRBJ1-1, with 10 bases lining up with TRBD1. Trimming removed 5 bases from V and 6 bases from J; junction bases left unmatched: 9. Germline V CDR1 and CDR2: MNHGY, SAAAGT. CDR3 length: 15 amino acids. CDR3 region: CASSLRDRGMSEAFF. CDR3 sequence (DNA): TGTGCCAGCAGTCTCCGGGACAGGGGTATGTCTGAAGCTTTCTTT.